This T cell receptor (beta chain) was sequenced during a study of T-cell memory formation after mild COVID-19. For the study at large: Clusters were largely donor specific.

Regarding this clonotype: Its antigen remains unknown.

It was 5'RACE with constant-segment primers that produced the TCR alpha and TCR beta cDNA libraries, which carried sample barcodes and UMIs. TCRdb re-analysed the 5' RACE reads in MiXCR, keeping a single row per CDR3 protein. The sample includes 200,000 to 300,000 distinct CDR3 sequences, 16% of them seen just once. Study outcomes and limitations: Within pre-infection memory, some responding clones were found, suggesting cross-reactive memory joined. A second wave expanding day 15 to 37 was CD4+-biased; contracting clones were balanced.

The CDR3 length is 15 residues. Between the trimmed V and J ends, which lost 6 bases and 5 bases, there was a span of 18 bases. The source material was PBMCs or a T cell subset sorted from them (not recorded which). V gene TRBV12-3 or TRBV12-4 combines with J gene TRBJ2-3; perhaps TRBD2 as D (6 bases). The receptor was isolated from a man aged 18 to 30 who had mild COVID-19 (a few samples of this study predate the infection). Cell type and time point are not known. CDR3 amino acids: CASSPRGSGGDTQYF. DNA of the CDR3: TGTGCCAGCAGCCCGCGGGGTAGCGGAGGAGATACGCAGTATTTT.